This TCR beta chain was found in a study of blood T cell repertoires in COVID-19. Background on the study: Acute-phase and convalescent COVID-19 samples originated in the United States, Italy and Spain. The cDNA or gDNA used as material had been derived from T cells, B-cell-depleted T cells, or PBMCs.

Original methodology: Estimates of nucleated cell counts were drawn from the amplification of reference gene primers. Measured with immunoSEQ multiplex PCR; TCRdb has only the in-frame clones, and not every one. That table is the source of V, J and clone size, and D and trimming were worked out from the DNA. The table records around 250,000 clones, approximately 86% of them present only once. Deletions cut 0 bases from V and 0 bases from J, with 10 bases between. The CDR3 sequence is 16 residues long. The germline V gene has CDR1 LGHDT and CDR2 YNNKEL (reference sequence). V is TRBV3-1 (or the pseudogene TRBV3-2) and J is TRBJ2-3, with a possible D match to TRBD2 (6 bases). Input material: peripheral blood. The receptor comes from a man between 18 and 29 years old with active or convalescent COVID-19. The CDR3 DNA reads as TGTGCCAGCAGCCAAGATCTAGGGAGGAGCACAGATACGCAGTATTTT. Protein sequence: CASSQDLGRSTDTQYF.